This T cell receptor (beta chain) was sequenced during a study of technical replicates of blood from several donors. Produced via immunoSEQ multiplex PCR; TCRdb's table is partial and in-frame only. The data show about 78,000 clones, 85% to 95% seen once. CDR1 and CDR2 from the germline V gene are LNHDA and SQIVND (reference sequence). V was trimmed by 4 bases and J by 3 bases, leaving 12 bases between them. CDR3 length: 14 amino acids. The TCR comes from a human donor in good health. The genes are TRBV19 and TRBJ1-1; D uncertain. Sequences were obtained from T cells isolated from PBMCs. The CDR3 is CASSNLLGDTEAFF. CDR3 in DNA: TGTGCCAGTAGTAACCTACTCGGGGACACTGAAGCTTTCTTT.